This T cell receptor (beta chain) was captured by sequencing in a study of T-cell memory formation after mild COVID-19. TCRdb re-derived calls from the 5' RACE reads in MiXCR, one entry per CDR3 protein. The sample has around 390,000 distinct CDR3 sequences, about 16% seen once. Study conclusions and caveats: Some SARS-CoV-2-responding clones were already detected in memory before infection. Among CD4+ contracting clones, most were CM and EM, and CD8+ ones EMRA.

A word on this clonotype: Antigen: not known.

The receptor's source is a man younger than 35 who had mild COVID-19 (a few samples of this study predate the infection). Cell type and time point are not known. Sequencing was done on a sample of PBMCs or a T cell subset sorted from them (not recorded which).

CDR3: CASSPGLAWTGELFF. CDR3 DNA sequence: TGTGCCAGCAGTCCGGGACTAGCGTGGACCGGGGAGCTGTTTTTT. The V and J genes are TRBV7-2 and TRBJ2-2; 10 bases are a match to TRBD2. Germline values: CDR1 SGHTA, CDR2 FQGNSA. The CDR3 is made up of 15 amino acids. V shed 6 bases, J shed 5 bases, and the junction held 6 bases outside the gene matches.